This TCR beta chain was recovered during a study of shared T cell receptors in the human thymus. The V gene's germline CDR1 is MDHEN and CDR2 SYDVKM. V was trimmed by 5 bases and J by 6 bases, leaving 11 bases between them. The CDR3 runs to 12 residues. Sequencing was performed with immunoSEQ multiplex PCR; in TCRdb, only in-frame clones are kept and a portion is missing. The sample includes some 720,000 clones, 85% to 90% of them seen just once. This clone appeared once. This same sample was also taken into another study, of human thymus T cells. That source adds: From resections taken during corrective heart surgery, the thymus tissue was obtained. The authors found apparently biased V and J gene usage in thymic and blood repertoires. Related studies found that unrelated individuals share highly overlapping thymic repertoires.

The gene calls are TRBV28 and TRBJ2-7, with a tentative D call TRBD1 (5 bases). The clonotype originates from a boy in the first two years of life with a congenital heart defect. The sample consisted of thymocytes. This chain's CDR3 is CASSISGCEQYF. In DNA, the CDR3 is TGTGCCAGCAGTATCTCAGGGTGCGAGCAGTACTTC.